The T cell receptor (beta chain) described here comes from a study of T cell changes during pregnancy in multiple sclerosis. Profiled with immunoSEQ multiplex PCR; TCRdb holds only in-frame clones, not every one. This sample has around 74,000 clones, with around 85% found just once. The CDR3 sequence is 14 residues long. V was clipped by 4 bases and J by 5 bases; unmatched bases: 5. CDR1 and CDR2 (germline): SGDLS, YYNGEE. Source: peripheral blood, taken before pregnancy. This receptor was identified in a female donor with multiple sclerosis, enrolled in a pregnancy study. V and J are TRBV9 and TRBJ2-1; 8 positions agree with TRBD1. The CDR3 protein is CASSPTGAHNEQFF. CDR3 DNA: TGTGCCAGCAGCCCGACAGGGGCTCACAATGAGCAGTTCTTC.